The 30 T cell receptor beta chains presented below share a single source sample, sequenced in a study of B cell selection in AIRE deficiency. Sorted regulatory T cells were CD4-positive, CD25-high and CD127-low or negative. The protocol was immunoSEQ multiplex PCR, while the TCRdb copy is restricted to in-frame clones and leaves out a portion. The table records 20,000 to 25,000 clones, approximately 94% of them present only once. Sequenced material: Tregs sorted from PBMCs. These receptor sequences come from a human donor with AIRE deficiency.

The chain uses TRBV5-5 and TRBJ1-4, with 9 positions matching TRBD1. Germline V gene lookup returns CDR1 SGHKS and CDR2 YYEKEE (reference sequence). The CDR3 has 15 residues. Trimming took 1 base from V and 7 from J; bases not matched to a gene: 5. This CDR3 is CASSLIPGQGEKLFF. CDR3 DNA sequence: TGTGCCAGCAGCTTGATTCCGGGACAGGGTGAAAAACTGTTTTTT.

The V gene is TRBV5-1, the J gene TRBJ2-7, with D perhaps being TRBD1 or TRBD2 (5 bases each). In germline, CDR1 is SGHRS, CDR2 YFSETQ. The CDR3 consists of 15 residues. Deletions cut 0 bases from V and 0 bases from J, with 10 bases between. CDR3 DNA: TGCGCCAGCAGCTTGGTAGGGGACGTCTCCTACGAGCAGTACTTC. This codes for CASSLVGDVSYEQYF.

The chain links TRBV10-2 to TRBJ1-6; D unresolved. Trimming removed 8 bases at V and 9 bases at J, with 11 bases between. Germline V CDR1 and CDR2: WSHSY, SAAADI. This CDR3 contains 12 residues. DNA for the CDR3: TGCGCCAGCCTCGAACGGGGTTCACCCCTCCACTTT. Translating it yields CASLERGSPLHF.

This chain links TRBV4-3 with TRBJ1-1; D may be TRBD1 (6 bases). Germline V lookup: CDR1 LGHNA, CDR2 YSLEER. The length of the CDR3 is 15 residues. V lost 0 bases and J 11 bases, leaving 19 bases between the germline ends. The DNA of the CDR3 is TGCGCCAGCAGCCAAGATCTTGGGGGCGCATCTTGGGCTTTCTTT. Translation: CASSQDLGGASWAFF.

The V gene is TRBV2, the J gene TRBJ2-7; TRBD2 might be the D (6 bases). The germline V gene has CDR1 SNHLY and CDR2 FYNNEI. V shed 0 bases and J shed 2 bases, with 17 bases lying between them. This CDR3 comprises 17 residues. The CDR3 coding sequence is TGTGCCAGCAGTGAAGCGCTCCCGGGACTGTCTACCTACGAGCAGTACTTC. This encodes CASSEALPGLSTYEQYF.

The chain employs TRBV19 and TRBJ2-7; D may correspond to TRBD1 or TRBD2 (6 bases each). V lost 2 bases and J 10 bases, leaving 18 bases between the germline ends. The CDR3 loop spans 14 amino acids. Germline V gene sequence: CDR1 LNHDA, CDR2 SQIVND (reference sequence). CDR3 sequence reads: CASSIREWGALQYF. In DNA, the CDR3 is TGTGCCAGTAGTATAAGGGAGTGGGGGGCCCTTCAGTACTTC. Supplemented by reference TRBV19 and TRBJ2-7, the full variable domain reads DGGITQSPKYLFRKEGQNVTLSCEQNLNHDAMYWYRQDPGQGLRLIYYSQIVNDFQKGDIAEGYSVSREKKESFPLTVTSAQKNPTAFYLCASSIREWGALQYFGPGTRLTVT.

This sequence joins TRBV28 and TRBJ1-4, with D hard to call. In germline, CDR1 is MDHEN, CDR2 SYDVKM. Trimming left V 10 bases short and J 8 bases short, with 14 bases between. The CDR3 is 12 amino acids. CDR3: CATRERREKLFF. The CDR3 nucleotides read TGTGCCACGAGGGAACGCCGCGAAAAACTGTTTTTT.

V usage is TRBV14 and J usage is TRBJ2-5, with a tentative D call TRBD2 (6 bases). Trimming removed 3 bases at V and 2 bases at J, with 10 bases between. The CDR3 covers 14 residues. Germline-derived CDR1 and CDR2 are SGHDN and FVKESK. This CDR3 is CASSHTGTQETQYF. The CDR3 coding sequence is TGTGCCAGCAGCCACACCGGGACTCAAGAGACCCAGTACTTC.

This sequence joins TRBV6-6 and TRBJ2-1, with 8 bases fitting TRBD2. The CDR3 sequence is 16 residues long. The V gene end was trimmed by 2 bases and the J gene end by 6 bases; junction bases not matched to a gene: 9. CDR1 and CDR2 from the germline V gene are MNHNY and SVGAGI (reference sequence). CDR3 DNA: TGTGCCAGCAGTTACCCTCCGGGACTAGGAGGCAATGAGCAGTTCTTC. Its protein is CASSYPPGLGGNEQFF.

The chain couples TRBV18 to TRBJ2-1, with 8 bases aligning to TRBD2. The J segment lost 9 bases and the V segment lost 0 bases, leaving 10 bases of the junction unmatched. The CDR3 extends over 16 amino acids. CDR1 is KGHSH, CDR2 LQKENI, per germline. CDR3 protein: CASSPPGGGGRSEQFF. DNA of the CDR3: TGTGCCAGCTCACCACCGGGCGGTGGCGGGAGGAGTGAGCAGTTCTTC.

This clone has a single count. The CDR3 spells CASMSDGTGSWYF. As DNA, the CDR3 is TGTGCCAGCATGTCAGATGGGACAGGTTCTTGGTACTTC. This rearrangement joins TRBV6-6 to TRBJ2-7; 8 nucleotides agree with TRBD1. Trimming at V came to 7 bases and at J to 12 bases, leaving 14 bases not matched to a gene. Looked up from germline, CDR1 is MNHNY and CDR2 is SVGAGI (reference sequence). The CDR3 length is 13 residues.

The sample holds a few counts of this clone. V and J are TRBV19 and TRBJ2-7; tentative D call: TRBD2 (5 bases). Germline V CDR1 and CDR2: LNHDA, SQIVND (reference sequence). The V gene lost 6 bases and the J gene lost 1 base, with 13 bases spanning the gap. The length of the CDR3 is 14 residues. CDR3: CASSLGLGSYEQYF. The CDR3 DNA reads as TGTGCCAGTAGCCTCGGACTCGGATCCTACGAGCAGTACTTC.

The CDR3 bases are TGTGCCAGCAGTGAAAGGACAGGGTCCCGCAGGTGGGGCGGGGAGCTGTTTTTT. It yields the protein CASSERTGSRRWGGELFF. This chain uses TRBV25-1 with TRBJ2-2; 8 bases are shared with TRBD1. The V gene's germline CDR1 is MGHDK and CDR2 SYGVNS. The CDR3 sequence is 18 residues long. The ends lost 2 bases at V and 7 bases at J; junction bases unmatched: 15.

The chain recombines TRBV28 with TRBJ1-2, with D unclear. CDR1 and CDR2 (germline): MDHEN, SYDVKM. This CDR3 comprises 11 residues. The V and J ends lost 8 bases and 2 bases respectively, with 6 bases between them. This chain's CDR3 is CASLENYGYTF. CDR3 DNA: TGTGCCAGCCTAGAGAACTATGGCTACACCTTC.

V and J are TRBV6-5 and TRBJ1-1; D remains unclear. Germline CDR1 and CDR2: MNHEY and SVGAGI. V lost 8 bases and J lost 6, with 22 bases in between. This CDR3 is built from 15 residues. CDR3 sequence (DNA): TGTGCCAGCTGGTCGGAGGGTTGGGGTACCGCTGAAGCTTTCTTT. Residues: CASWSEGWGTAEAFF.

The rearrangement links TRBV5-6 to TRBJ1-2, with D possibly being TRBD1 (5 bases). The CDR3 has 12 residues. Germline V gene sequence: CDR1 SGHDT, CDR2 YYEEEE. V was cut by 4 bases and J by 4 bases, with 8 bases left in between. The CDR3 region is CASSTQGYGYTF. DNA for the CDR3: TGTGCCAGCAGCACGCAGGGCTATGGCTACACCTTC.

The V and J genes are TRBV27 and TRBJ2-1; D is possibly TRBD1 or TRBD2 (5 bases each). The CDR3 totals 13 residues. V was trimmed by 6 bases and J by 3 bases, leaving 9 bases between them. Germline CDR1 reads MNHEY; CDR2 reads SMNVEV (reference sequence). The CDR3 loop reads CASSRGRYNEQFF. The DNA for the CDR3 is TGTGCCAGCAGCCGGGGACGCTACAATGAGCAGTTCTTC.

The chain joins TRBV5-4 to TRBJ2-1; 11 nucleotides line up with TRBD2. Per germline, CDR1 SGHNT and CDR2 YYREEE (reference sequence). This CDR3 comprises 16 residues. J gave up 8 bases and V 0 bases, and 7 bases lay outside the gene matches. The CDR3 DNA reads TGTGCCAGCAGCTTGGGGCTAGCGGGAGGCCGGGATGAGCAGTTCTTC. Translation gives CASSLGLAGGRDEQFF.

The chain employs TRBV9 and TRBJ2-1; TRBD1 matches 9 bases. The length of the CDR3 is 17 residues. Losses at the gene ends were 4 bases for V and 2 bases for J; bases not matched to a gene: 10. Germline V gives CDR1 SGDLS, CDR2 YYNGEE. The chain's CDR3 is CASSRGGTGFAYNEQFF. DNA for the CDR3: TGTGCCAGCAGCAGAGGGGGGACAGGGTTCGCCTACAATGAGCAGTTCTTC.

Only one count was recorded for this clone. The chain is built from TRBV30 and TRBJ1-3; 7 bases are a match to TRBD1. CDR1 and CDR2 from the germline V gene are GTSNPN and SVGIG (reference sequence). Trimming took 3 bases from V and 1 from J; bases not matched to a gene: 3. CDR3 length: 14 amino acids. The CDR3: CAWRQTGSGNTIYF. The CDR3 DNA follows: TGTGCCTGGAGACAGACAGGGTCTGGAAACACCATATATTTT.

This chain joins TRBV4-3 and TRBJ2-1, with D tentatively TRBD1 (5 bases). V lost 0 bases to trimming and J lost 6 bases, with 12 bases between them. The CDR3 contains 15 residues. Germline-derived CDR1 and CDR2 are LGHNA and YSLEER. CDR3 protein: CASSQEGQGSNEQFF. The CDR3 DNA reads TGCGCCAGCAGCCAAGAAGGCCAGGGAAGCAATGAGCAGTTCTTC.

The J gene is TRBJ2-5, the V gene TRBV7-9; D not certain. The end of the DNA aligns better with TRBJ2-7, so the J call may be wrong. Germline V gives CDR1 SEHNR, CDR2 FQNEAQ (reference sequence). This CDR3 has 16 residues. This CDR3 is CASSAWGLGSTHEQYF. The CDR3 DNA is TGTGCCAGCAGCGCCTGGGGTCTAGGGTCTACGCACGAGCAGTACTTC.

V is TRBV10-3 and J is TRBJ2-2; the match to TRBD2 covers 8 bases. This CDR3 has 14 amino acids. V shed 4 bases and J 3 bases; nucleotides not matched to a gene: 1. Per germline, CDR1 ENHRY and CDR2 SYGVKD. The CDR3 DNA reads TGTGCCATCAGTGGGACTAGCTACACCGGGGAGCTGTTTTTT. Translating gives CAISGTSYTGELFF.

The chain has TRBV5-1 and TRBJ1-4; TRBD1 is a possible D gene (6 bases). There are 14 residues in the CDR3. The germline V gene encodes CDR1 SGHRS and CDR2 YFSETQ. Trimming pared 4 bases from V and 4 bases from J, leaving 11 bases between. CDR3 amino acids: CASSQDSYNEKLFF. The CDR3 DNA sequence: TGCGCCAGCAGCCAGGACAGCTATAATGAAAAACTGTTTTTT.

This chain connects TRBV2 to TRBJ2-7; the D gene is possibly TRBD2 (7 bases). The CDR3 covers 14 residues. V gave up 4 bases and J gave up 2 bases, with 12 bases separating them. Germline values: CDR1 SNHLY, CDR2 FYNNEI. The CDR3 region is CASSVGGAAYEQYF. The CDR3 nucleotides are TGTGCCAGCAGTGTTGGGGGGGCCGCCTACGAGCAGTACTTC. The full variable domain, in which reference TRBV2 and TRBJ2-7 provide the parts outside the CDR3, is EPEVTQTPSHQVTQMGQEVILRCVPISNHLYFYWYRQILGQKVEFLVSFYNNEISEKSEIFDDQFSVERPDGSNFTLKIRSTKLEDSAMYFCASSVGGAAYEQYFGPGTRLTVT.

The V and J genes are TRBV20-1 and TRBJ2-7; D gene unclear. Trimming removed 4 bases from V and 4 bases from J, with 8 bases in between. This CDR3 spans 11 amino acids. Germline V gives CDR1 DFQATT, CDR2 SNEGSKA (reference sequence). The CDR3 region has the DNA TGCAGTGCTACGCACGGTTACGAGCAGTACTTC. It codes for CSATHGYEQYF.

The chain joins TRBV15 to TRBJ1-5; no reliable D call. The CDR3 is 15 amino acids. The V and J ends lost 3 bases and 2 bases respectively, with 11 bases between them. From germline, CDR1 is LNHNV and CDR2 YYDKDF (reference sequence). DNA of the CDR3: TGTGCCACCAGCAGGGCCGGTCAGGGCAATCAGCCCCAGCATTTT. The encoded protein is CATSRAGQGNQPQHF.

The rearrangement joins TRBV28 to TRBJ1-4; TRBD1 aligns across 9 bases. Per germline, CDR1 MDHEN and CDR2 SYDVKM. V shed 0 bases and J 0 bases; nucleotides not matched to a gene: 5. The CDR3 contains 18 residues. The CDR3 here is CASSLWGQGLATNEKLFF. CDR3 in DNA: TGTGCCAGCAGTTTATGGGGACAGGGACTTGCAACTAATGAAAAACTGTTTTTT.

The V gene is TRBV5-4, the J gene TRBJ2-2; D remains ambiguous. V lost 4 bases and J lost 6, with 10 bases in between. This CDR3 is built from 13 residues. Germline CDR1 reads SGHNT; CDR2 reads YYREEE (reference sequence). The CDR3 DNA follows: TGTGCCAGCAGCCCGGCGGCGGCCGGGGAGCTGTTTTTT. Its translation: CASSPAAAGELFF.

This chain joins TRBV18 and TRBJ1-2; no clear D gene. Germline V gene sequence: CDR1 KGHSH, CDR2 LQKENI. The CDR3 length is 15 residues. Between the trimmed V and J ends, which lost 0 bases and 1 base, there was a span of 9 bases. The DNA for the CDR3 is TGTGCCAGCTCACCACCCTCTTTTGTTAACTATGGCTACACCTTC. Translation gives CASSPPSFVNYGYTF.